This TCR beta chain was sequenced during a study of cytomegalovirus exposure and HLA in healthy donors. PCR used 60 Vbeta primers and 13 Jbeta primers. Data came from immunoSEQ multiplex PCR; TCRdb stores just in-frame clones and leaves some out. Of roughly 160,000 clones in the sample, around 84% are singletons; the top ten hold 1%. On this clone itself: Other DNA sequences of this sample code for an identical CDR3.

This CDR3 is 18 amino acids long. V lost 3 bases and J lost 0; bases outside the gene matches: 13. CDR1 GTSNPN and CDR2 SVGIG come from the germline V gene (reference sequence). Specimen: PBMCs. This receptor was identified in a boy aged 2 to 9 in good health and CMV-seronegative. This chain joins TRBV30 and TRBJ2-1; 8 bases map to TRBD2. The CDR3 sequence is CAWRGLASGSFSYNEQFF. CDR3 DNA sequence: TGTGCCTGGAGGGGCTTGGCTAGCGGGTCTTTCTCCTACAATGAGCAGTTCTTC. The full variable domain, rest sourced from reference TRBV30 and TRBJ2-1, is SQTIHQWPATLVQPVGSPLSLECTVEGTSNPNLYWYRQAAGRGLQLLFYSVGIGQISSEVPQNLSASRPQDRQFILSSKKLLLSDSGFYLCAWRGLASGSFSYNEQFFGPGTRLTVL.